Below, one T cell receptor (beta chain) is given with its context. This CDR3 is built from 15 residues. Germline values: CDR1 SGDLS, CDR2 YYNGEE. V dropped 0 bases and J dropped 2; count of bases not matched to a gene: 0. The data are from a study of blood T cell repertoires in COVID-19. Some clones are missing from TCRdb's copy, which holds only in-frame ones; the method was immunoSEQ multiplex PCR. The data contain about 220,000 clones, 85% of them singletons. This clonotype was obtained from a man aged 45 to 65 who had recovered from COVID-19. Sample: peripheral blood. The genes are TRBV9 and TRBJ2-1, with TRBD1 matching 9 bases. CDR3 in amino acids: CASSVGDRAYNEQFF. The CDR3, as DNA: TGTGCCAGCAGCGTAGGGGACAGGGCCTACAATGAGCAGTTCTTC.